This T cell receptor beta chain derives from a study of blood T cell dynamics during melanoma immunotherapy. Turning to the study itself: Patients with metastatic melanoma got pembrolizumab or nivolumab-ipilimumab as first-line care.

The sample's time point: week 3, after first cycle of checkpoint inhibitor. One draw preceded checkpoint blockade; another followed its first cycle at week 3. Prior systemic cancer therapy, immunosuppressant use and other active malignancies excluded patients. Libraries were prepared by immunoSEQ multiplex PCR; TCRdb keeps only in-frame clonotypes and omits some of them. The sample comprises approximately 100 clones, roughly 87% of which are singletons, and more than 13% rests with the top ten. Germline CDR1 MNHEY, CDR2 SVGAGI. The CDR3 extends over 15 amino acids. The V and J ends lost 0 bases and 1 base respectively, with 10 bases between them. Notes on this clone: Its target is not known.

General study results and limits: A W3 rise in cfDNA rearrangement score marked disease control, not progression.

The receptor was derived from a human donor with melanoma. The rearrangement joins TRBV6-5 to TRBJ2-7; D may be TRBD1 (5 bases). This specimen consisted of cell-free DNA from blood, obtained from a patient treated with checkpoint blockade. CDR3 nucleotide sequence: TGTGCCAGCAGTTACTCGACAGACCCATCCTACGAGCAGTACTTC. Amino acid sequence: CASSYSTDPSYEQYF.